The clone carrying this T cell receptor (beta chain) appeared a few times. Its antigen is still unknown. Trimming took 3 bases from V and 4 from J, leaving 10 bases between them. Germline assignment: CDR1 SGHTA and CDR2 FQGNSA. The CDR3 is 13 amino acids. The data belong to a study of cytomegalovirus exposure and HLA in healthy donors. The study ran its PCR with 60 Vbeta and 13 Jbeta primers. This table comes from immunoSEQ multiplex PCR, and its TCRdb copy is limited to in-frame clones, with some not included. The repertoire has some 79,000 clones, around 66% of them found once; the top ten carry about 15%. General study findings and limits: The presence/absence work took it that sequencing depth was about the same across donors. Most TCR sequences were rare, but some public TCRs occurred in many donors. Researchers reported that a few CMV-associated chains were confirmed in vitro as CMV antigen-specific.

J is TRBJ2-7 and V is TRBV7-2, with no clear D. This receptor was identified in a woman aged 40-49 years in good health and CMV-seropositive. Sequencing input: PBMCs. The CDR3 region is CASSFLLRYEQYF. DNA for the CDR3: TGTGCCAGCAGCTTTCTGCTCCGGTACGAGCAGTACTTC.